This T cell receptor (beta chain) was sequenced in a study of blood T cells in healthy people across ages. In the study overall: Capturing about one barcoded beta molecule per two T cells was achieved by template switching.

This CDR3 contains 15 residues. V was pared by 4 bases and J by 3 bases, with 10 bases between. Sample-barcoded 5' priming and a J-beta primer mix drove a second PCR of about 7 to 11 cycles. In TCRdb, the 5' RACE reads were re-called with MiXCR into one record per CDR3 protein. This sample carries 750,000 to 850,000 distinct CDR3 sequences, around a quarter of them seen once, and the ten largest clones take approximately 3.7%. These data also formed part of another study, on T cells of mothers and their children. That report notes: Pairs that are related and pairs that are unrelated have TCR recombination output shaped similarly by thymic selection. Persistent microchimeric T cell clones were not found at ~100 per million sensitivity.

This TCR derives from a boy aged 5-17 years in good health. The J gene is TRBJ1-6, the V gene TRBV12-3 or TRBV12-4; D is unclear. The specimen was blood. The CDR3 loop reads CASSYGKGYNSPLHF. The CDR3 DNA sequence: TGTGCCAGCAGTTACGGGAAGGGCTATAATTCACCCCTCCACTTT.